The next 30 T cell receptor beta chains were all read from a single sample in a study of blood T cell repertoires in COVID-19 (dated by TCRdb to 2018 to 2020). The receptor library was made with the immunoSEQ multiplex PCR assay. Not all clones reach the TCRdb copy of this immuneACCESS table, which keeps in-frame sequences only. Checked studies attribute under half of the gap to unresolved V genes and leave the rest unexplained. The sample includes more than 85,000 clones, with roughly 76% observed a single time. The ten largest account for 8.5% to 9.5% of the sample. The sequenced sample consisted of peripheral blood. These receptors all come from a woman in her 70s with acute or convalescent COVID-19.

The rearrangement links TRBV24-1 to TRBJ2-2; the match to TRBD2 covers 12 bases. Germline CDR1 KGHDR, CDR2 SFDVKD. J lost 6 bases, V lost 4 bases, and 11 bases had no gene match. This CDR3 comprises 18 residues. The CDR3 bases are TGTGCCACCAGTGACCCTACTCCTAGCGGGAGGGCTCCCGGGGAGCTGTTTTTT. Translation: CATSDPTPSGRAPGELFF.

The genes are TRBV11-2 and TRBJ1-4, with 7 bases lining up with TRBD1. Germline CDR1 is SGHAT and CDR2 is FQNNGV. The CDR3 length is 19 residues. V dropped 1 base and J dropped 3; count of bases not matched to a gene: 14. In nucleotides, the CDR3 is TGTGCCAGCAGCTTAGGTCTAAGGACAGGCCGCATGGCTAATGAAAAACTGTTTTTT. Translated: CASSLGLRTGRMANEKLFF.

This sequence joins TRBV3-1 (or the pseudogene TRBV3-2) and TRBJ1-1; D remains ambiguous. The CDR3 totals 15 residues. In germline, CDR1 is LGHDT, CDR2 YNNKEL (reference sequence). V gave up 0 bases and J gave up 1 base, with 9 bases separating them. CDR3 nucleotides: TGTGCCAGCAGCCAAGATTTGGGCGCGAACACTGAAGCTTTCTTT. The encoded protein is CASSQDLGANTEAFF.

This chain links TRBV6-5 with TRBJ1-3, with 8 bases aligning to TRBD1. V lost 6 bases and J lost 9; bases outside the gene matches: 7. This CDR3 is built from 13 residues. Germline values: CDR1 MNHEY, CDR2 SVGAGI. Written as DNA, the CDR3 is TGTGCCAGCAGCGGGGACAGGCTAATCACCATATATTTT. Its translation is CASSGDRLITIYF.

The chain carries TRBV27 and TRBJ2-3; 9 nucleotides align to TRBD1. The CDR3 is made up of 15 amino acids. After removal of 6 bases from V and 3 bases from J, the junction contained 7 bases not matched to a gene. Per the germline V gene, CDR1 is MNHEY and CDR2 is SMNVEV (reference sequence). The CDR3 sequence is CASSPDRGGTDTQYF. The CDR3 coding sequence is TGTGCCAGCAGCCCGGACAGGGGAGGGACAGATACGCAGTATTTT.

The table lists this clone with a few counts. The V gene is TRBV7-9, the J gene TRBJ1-4; D uncertain. Trimming left V 1 base short and J 7 bases short, with 10 bases between. CDR1 is SEHNR, CDR2 FQNEAQ, per germline (reference sequence). The CDR3 is 14 amino acids. CDR3 DNA: TGTGCCAGCAGCTTAGACGGTAGTGTTGAAAAACTGTTTTTT. This codes for CASSLDGSVEKLFF. Together with reference TRBV7-9 and TRBJ1-4, the CDR3 gives the full variable domain: DTGVSQNPRHKITKRGQNVTFRCDPISEHNRLYWYRQTLGQGPEFLTYFQNEAQLEKSRLLSDRFSAERPKGSFSTLEIQRTEQGDSAMYLCASSLDGSVEKLFFGSGTQLSVL.

V usage is TRBV28 and J usage is TRBJ1-1; TRBD1 aligns across 7 bases. After removal of 5 bases from V and 6 bases from J, the junction contained 15 bases not matched to a gene. Germline lookup yields CDR1 MDHEN and CDR2 SYDVKM. The CDR3 runs 16 residues. CDR3 DNA sequence: TGTGCCAGCAGTCCGCAAGACAGGGCTCGCGGCCCTGAAGCTTTCTTT. Amino acids: CASSPQDRARGPEAFF.

The V and J genes are TRBV10-2 and TRBJ1-5, with 9 bases fitting TRBD1. Germline loops: CDR1 WSHSY, CDR2 SAAADI. V was pared by 6 bases and J by 6 bases, with 12 bases of the junction left unmatched. The CDR3 length is 16 residues. As DNA, the CDR3 is TGCGCCAGCAGCGGAATACAGGGGGCGCTGGGTCAGCCCCAGCATTTT. Its protein is CASSGIQGALGQPQHF.

The rearrangement links TRBV7-9 to TRBJ2-3; 16 bases agree with TRBD2. The V segment lost 6 bases and the J segment 8 bases; nucleotides outside the gene matches: 8. Germline V gene data show CDR1 as SEHNR and CDR2 as FQNEAQ (reference sequence). This CDR3 contains 16 residues. In DNA, the CDR3 is TGTGCCAGCAGTCCAGGGACTAGCGGGGGGGATCGTACGCAGTATTTT. This encodes CASSPGTSGGDRTQYF. The full variable domain, its missing parts supplied by reference TRBV7-9 and TRBJ2-3, is DTGVSQNPRHKITKRGQNVTFRCDPISEHNRLYWYRQTLGQGPEFLTYFQNEAQLEKSRLLSDRFSAERPKGSFSTLEIQRTEQGDSAMYLCASSPGTSGGDRTQYFGPGTRLTVL.

The CDR3 DNA follows: TGTGCCAGCAGAACTGGGACAGTAGGGACCGGGGAGCTGTTTTTT. Its translation is CASRTGTVGTGELFF. The chain carries TRBV27 and TRBJ2-2; 7 bases align to TRBD1. The V gene end was trimmed by 6 bases and the J gene end by 5 bases; junction bases not matched to a gene: 9. This CDR3 comprises 15 residues. Germline lookup yields CDR1 MNHEY and CDR2 SMNVEV (reference sequence).

The chain carries TRBV5-1 and TRBJ2-1; TRBD1 aligns across 9 bases. After removal of 2 bases from V and 4 bases from J, the junction contained 4 bases not matched to a gene. The length of the CDR3 is 15 residues. Germline values: CDR1 SGHRS, CDR2 YFSETQ. The CDR3 spells CASSFRDREYNEQFF. DNA for the CDR3: TGCGCCAGCAGCTTCCGGGACAGGGAGTACAATGAGCAGTTCTTC.

The gene calls are TRBV28 and TRBJ1-2, with no clear D. V shed 5 bases and J shed 4 bases, with 14 bases lying between them. The germline CDR1 and CDR2 sequences are MDHEN and SYDVKM. The CDR3 length is 14 residues. DNA of the CDR3: TGTGCCAGCAGTACCCCAGGCTTGGGCTATGGCTACACCTTC. This codes for CASSTPGLGYGYTF.

The chain links TRBV19 to TRBJ2-2, with D possibly TRBD2 on 6 matching bases. Germline CDR1 reads LNHDA; CDR2 reads SQIVND (reference sequence). V was clipped by 5 bases and J by 5 bases, with 12 bases between them. This CDR3 has 14 amino acids. CDR3 sequence reads: CASSYRGWTGELFF. CDR3 nucleotides: TGTGCCAGTAGTTACCGGGGGTGGACCGGGGAGCTGTTTTTT.

The chain employs TRBV4-2 and TRBJ1-1, with 7 bases that match TRBD1. Trimming removed 4 bases from V and 0 bases from J; junction bases left unmatched: 5. The CDR3 is 15 residues long. Germline V lookup: CDR1 LGHNA, CDR2 YNFKEQ. CDR3 in amino acids: CASSLLGQLNTEAFF. The CDR3 region has the DNA TGTGCCAGCAGCCTTCTGGGACAGTTGAACACTGAAGCTTTCTTT.

The rearrangement links TRBV12-3 or TRBV12-4 to TRBJ2-7; no clear D gene. Trimming pared 3 bases from V and 6 bases from J, leaving 12 bases between. CDR3 size: 13 residues. DNA of the CDR3: TGTGCCAGCAGTTTTCCAGGAATAGGCGAGCAGTACTTC. This sequence encodes CASSFPGIGEQYF.

This chain uses TRBV7-9 with TRBJ1-4, with D possibly being TRBD1 (5 bases). Trimming cost V 5 bases and J 8 bases, with 12 bases left between them. Per germline, CDR1 SEHNR and CDR2 FQNEAQ (reference sequence). The CDR3 has 13 amino acids. The CDR3 nucleotides read TGTGCCAGCAGCCCCAGGGACTCCGAAAAACTGTTTTTT. Protein sequence: CASSPRDSEKLFF. The entire variable domain, with the rest obtained from reference TRBV7-9 and TRBJ1-4, is as follows: DTGVSQNPRHKITKRGQNVTFRCDPISEHNRLYWYRQTLGQGPEFLTYFQNEAQLEKSRLLSDRFSAERPKGSFSTLEIQRTEQGDSAMYLCASSPRDSEKLFFGSGTQLSVL.

V usage is TRBV9 and J usage is TRBJ2-3; 7 bases are shared with TRBD1. The length of the CDR3 is 16 residues. Germline values: CDR1 SGDLS, CDR2 YYNGEE. The junction had 8 bases not matched to a gene; V was cut back by 4 bases and J by 0 bases. The chain's CDR3 is CASSTWDSPSTDTQYF. DNA of the CDR3: TGTGCCAGCAGCACTTGGGACAGCCCCAGCACAGATACGCAGTATTTT.

V usage is TRBV7-3 and J usage is TRBJ2-1, with 13 bases aligning to TRBD2. Looked up from germline, CDR1 is SGHTA and CDR2 is FQGTGA. Unmatched junction bases numbered 6, after V lost 4 bases and J lost 9 bases. CDR3 length: 15 amino acids. The CDR3 region has the DNA TGTGCCAGCAGCTCAGGACTAGCGGGAGTTGGTGAGCAGTTCTTC. This gives the protein CASSSGLAGVGEQFF.

The rearrangement joins TRBV6-2 or TRBV6-3 to TRBJ1-6; TRBD1 is a possible D gene (6 bases). V lost 2 bases and J 15 bases, leaving 17 bases between the germline ends. Looked up from germline, CDR1 is MNHEY and CDR2 is SVGEGT. This CDR3 contains 14 residues. The CDR3 sequence is CASSYRLPGTHLHF. The CDR3, as DNA: TGTGCCAGCAGTTACCGTTTACCCGGGACACACCTCCACTTT.

J is TRBJ2-1 and V is TRBV28; no clear D gene. This CDR3 has 14 residues. Germline V gene sequence: CDR1 MDHEN, CDR2 SYDVKM. Trimming cost V 2 bases and J 8 bases, with 13 bases left between them. The CDR3 here is CASSLTLDIDEQFF. The CDR3 DNA reads TGTGCCAGCAGTTTAACTCTAGATATCGATGAGCAGTTCTTC.

V is TRBV3-1 (or the pseudogene TRBV3-2) and J is TRBJ1-3, with 11 positions matching TRBD1. This CDR3 has 15 residues. J gave up 2 bases and V 8 bases, and 5 bases lay outside the gene matches. Germline assignment: CDR1 LGHDT and CDR2 YNNKEL (reference sequence). The CDR3 sequence: CASSTGQGAGNTIYF. For the CDR3, the DNA is TGTGCCAGCTCCACGGGACAGGGGGCTGGAAACACCATATATTTT.

The chain joins TRBV12-5 to TRBJ1-2; unclear D gene. Deletions cut 7 bases from V and 5 bases from J, with 14 bases between. CDR1 and CDR2 from the germline V gene are LGHNT and FRNRAP. The length of the CDR3 is 13 residues. CDR3 nucleotides: TGTGCTAGTGCCCCTCAGGCGTCATATGGCTACACCTTC. This sequence encodes CASAPQASYGYTF.

This clone showed up just a few times. The chain is built from TRBV9 and TRBJ2-3; perhaps TRBD2 as D (6 bases). V gave up 0 bases and J gave up 2 bases, with 13 bases separating them. The germline gives CDR1 SGDLS, CDR2 YYNGEE. This CDR3 has 16 residues. CDR3 nucleotide sequence: TGTGCCAGCAGCGTAGGGGGTAGCGGCCCCACAGATACGCAGTATTTT. This sequence encodes CASSVGGSGPTDTQYF.

This clone was seen more than once but under ten times. The CDR3 coding sequence is TGTGCCAGCGCGGGGAGGACTGAAGCTTTCTTT. Its translation is CASAGRTEAFF. The rearrangement joins TRBV6-5 to TRBJ1-1; D is uncertain. There are 11 residues in the CDR3. Germline assignment: CDR1 MNHEY and CDR2 SVGAGI. Trimming took off 8 bases at V and 5 bases at J, with 9 bases between the two ends.

CDR3 in DNA: TGTGCCAGCAGTTACTCCGGGGGGGCGTCGGAAGCTTTCTTT. The encoded protein is CASSYSGGASEAFF. The rearrangement links TRBV6-5 to TRBJ1-1, with D tentatively TRBD1 (6 bases). The V gene lost 0 bases and the J gene lost 8 bases, with 13 bases spanning the gap. CDR3 length: 14 residues. Germline V gene lookup returns CDR1 MNHEY and CDR2 SVGAGI.

This clone turned up a few times. The chain is built from TRBV3-1 (or the pseudogene TRBV3-2) and TRBJ1-3; 8 nucleotides match TRBD1. The trim removed 0 bases at V and 4 bases at J, leaving 2 bases unmatched. In germline, CDR1 is LGHDT, CDR2 YNNKEL (reference sequence). This CDR3 spans 15 amino acids. CDR3: CASSQETGEGNTIYF. The DNA of the CDR3 is TGTGCCAGCAGCCAAGAGACAGGGGAGGGAAACACCATATATTTT.

This clone was seen a few times. This chain connects TRBV6-2 or TRBV6-3 to TRBJ1-2; TRBD1 might be the D (5 bases). Trimming stripped 6 bases from V and 4 bases from J, with 12 bases between. This CDR3 is 13 amino acids long. CDR1 is MNHEY and CDR2 is SVGEGT in the germline V gene. Here the CDR3 reads CASSQGLFYGYTF. DNA for the CDR3: TGTGCCAGCAGCCAGGGACTTTTCTATGGCTACACCTTC.

The chain recombines TRBV5-1 with TRBJ1-2, with 8 bases aligning to TRBD1. The CDR3 is 12 residues long. V dropped 7 bases and J dropped 8; count of bases not matched to a gene: 7. CDR1 and CDR2 from the germline V gene are SGHRS and YFSETQ. CDR3 DNA: TGCGCCAGCTTCCAGGGGGCAGGAGGCTACACCTTC. Amino acid sequence: CASFQGAGGYTF.

This clone was seen a handful of times. This chain uses TRBV5-5 with TRBJ1-1; no definite D call. Between the trimmed V and J ends, which lost 0 bases and 3 bases, there was a span of 15 bases. This CDR3 contains 16 residues. Germline-derived CDR1 and CDR2 are SGHKS and YYEKEE (reference sequence). The CDR3 region has the DNA TGTGCCAGCAGCTTGGCCTCTCTGCGCGCCGACACTGAAGCTTTCTTT. This encodes CASSLASLRADTEAFF.

The V call is TRBV7-2, the J call TRBJ2-4; 8 bases map to TRBD2. The CDR3 contains 14 residues. The germline CDR1 and CDR2 sequences are SGHTA and FQGNSA. The ends lost 3 bases at V and 5 bases at J; junction bases unmatched: 3. The CDR3 is CASSFGRVENIQYF. CDR3 sequence (DNA): TGTGCCAGCAGCTTCGGGAGGGTGGAAAACATTCAGTACTTC.